The T cell receptor (beta chain) under discussion was sequenced for a study of cytomegalovirus exposure and HLA in healthy donors. Although they were nominally healthy when sampled, donors likely had unrecorded immune exposures. General observations from the study: In a later analysis, TCR beta V- and J-gene trimming showed a link to a missense DCLRE1C variant. A list of approximately 150 TCR beta chains associated with cytomegalovirus was given. In a later analysis, HLA-associated TCR beta chains were more clonally expanded than equally common others.

The PCR ran on 60 Vbeta and 13 Jbeta primers. The method was immunoSEQ multiplex PCR; TCRdb's version includes in-frame clones alone and lacks a portion of them. Of over 150,000 clones detected, around 74% appear once; the ten largest clones hold over 2.5%. J lost 7 bases, V lost 5 bases, and 7 bases had no gene match. Germline V gene data show CDR1 as SGHTA and CDR2 as FQGNSA. This CDR3 contains 14 residues. Notes on this clone: Its antigen remains unknown.

The chain links TRBV7-2 to TRBJ1-5; 8 bases line up with TRBD1. This TCR was sampled from a male donor in good health and CMV-seronegative. What was sequenced was PBMCs. This CDR3 is CASSEDRVGQPQHF. Written as DNA, the CDR3 is TGTGCCAGCAGCGAGGACAGGGTTGGGCAGCCCCAGCATTTT.